The 30 T cell receptor beta chains given below trace back to one sample, sequenced in a study of T cell repertoires and HLA-DP antigens. Data came from immunoSEQ multiplex PCR; TCRdb stores just in-frame clones and leaves some out. This sample yields about 110,000 clones, of which around 92% are seen a single time; less than 0.35% belongs to the top ten. The antigens of these receptors remain unknown. Sequencing was done on a sample of CD4+ T cells from PBMCs. These receptor sequences come from a woman between 18 and 29 years old in good health and CMV-seronegative.

V usage is TRBV25-1 and J usage is TRBJ2-7; D possibly uses TRBD1 or TRBD2 (6 bases each). Germline V gene lookup returns CDR1 MGHDK and CDR2 SYGVNS. The length of the CDR3 is 14 residues. The germline V and J ends were trimmed by 4 bases and 2 bases, with 12 bases remaining between them. This CDR3 is CASSGGAGPYEQYF. CDR3 coding DNA: TGTGCCAGCAGTGGGGGGGCAGGCCCCTACGAGCAGTACTTC.

This chain uses TRBV15 with TRBJ1-1; no definite D call. The germline V and J ends were trimmed by 2 bases and 4 bases, with 8 bases remaining between them. The CDR3 totals 13 residues. Germline V gene data show CDR1 as LNHNV and CDR2 as YYDKDF (reference sequence). The CDR3 is CATSRLQFTEAFF. CDR3 nucleotide sequence: TGTGCCACCAGCAGATTACAATTCACTGAAGCTTTCTTT.

This chain connects TRBV5-1 to TRBJ2-2, with TRBD1 matching over 10 bases. The length of the CDR3 is 16 residues. Per the germline V gene, CDR1 is SGHRS and CDR2 is YFSETQ. Germline trimming cut 0 bases from V and 4 bases from J; bases unmatched to any gene: 3. CDR3 protein: CASSLAWTGGTGELFF. CDR3 nucleotides: TGCGCCAGCAGCTTGGCTTGGACAGGGGGCACCGGGGAGCTGTTTTTT.

V usage is TRBV7-6 and J usage is TRBJ2-2, with no clear D. The CDR3 is made up of 12 amino acids. Germline V gene data show CDR1 as SGHVS and CDR2 as FNYEAQ. Trimming shortened V by 1 base and J by 7 bases, and 4 bases separated the two germline ends. The DNA for the CDR3 is TGTGCCAGCAGCTTAGATTACGGGGAGCTGTTTTTT. Its translation is CASSLDYGELFF.

The chain combines TRBV18 with TRBJ2-1; 10 nucleotides line up with TRBD2. V lost 6 bases, J lost 10 bases, and 9 bases stayed unmatched. The CDR3 is made up of 14 amino acids. The germline gives CDR1 KGHSH, CDR2 LQKENI. DNA of the CDR3: TGTGCCAGCTCTCTCTGGACTAGCGGTGACGAGCAGTTCTTC. It translates to CASSLWTSGDEQFF.

CDR3 DNA: TGCGCCAGCAGCTTGGACGGAGACTCTGGGGCCAACGTCCTGACTTTC. Its translation: CASSLDGDSGANVLTF. The chain couples TRBV5-1 to TRBJ2-6, with D unresolved. Germline V gene sequence: CDR1 SGHRS, CDR2 YFSETQ. This CDR3 has 16 residues. The germline V and J ends were trimmed by 0 bases and 0 bases, with 7 bases remaining between them.

This chain joins TRBV28 and TRBJ2-1; D is uncertain. Germline loops: CDR1 MDHEN, CDR2 SYDVKM. The CDR3 extends over 11 amino acids. Trimming left V 2 bases short and J 7 bases short, with 3 bases between. The CDR3 spells CASSLRNEQFF. The CDR3 nucleotides read TGTGCCAGCAGTTTAAGGAATGAGCAGTTCTTC. Together with reference TRBV28 and TRBJ2-1, the CDR3 gives the full variable domain: DVKVTQSSRYLVKRTGEKVFLECVQDMDHENMFWYRQDPGLGLRLIYFSYDVKMKEKGDIPEGYSVSREKKERFSLILESASTNQTSMYLCASSLRNEQFFGPGTRLTVL.

This rearrangement joins TRBV18 to TRBJ1-2; D unresolved. There are 15 residues in the CDR3. V lost 3 bases, J lost 0 bases, and 11 bases lay in between. Looked up from germline, CDR1 is KGHSH and CDR2 is LQKENI. The chain's CDR3 is CASSPGGSANYGYTF. CDR3 in DNA: TGTGCCAGCTCACCGGGAGGATCAGCTAACTATGGCTACACCTTC.

The chain recombines TRBV5-4 with TRBJ1-1; tentatively, D is TRBD1 (5 bases). The V end was cut by 4 bases, the J end by 5 bases, with 15 bases between. Germline CDR1 is SGHNT and CDR2 is YYREEE (reference sequence). CDR3 length equals 14 residues. The CDR3 loop is CASSPEGPRTEAFF. CDR3 nucleotides: TGTGCCAGCAGCCCAGAGGGGCCGAGGACTGAAGCTTTCTTT.

A word on this clone: Other DNA sequences in the same sample also yield this CDR3. The chain combines TRBV5-1 with TRBJ1-5; TRBD1 might be the D (6 bases). Germline loops: CDR1 SGHRS, CDR2 YFSETQ. V shed 0 bases and J shed 2 bases, with 6 bases lying between them. The CDR3 sequence is 14 residues long. The CDR3 region has the DNA TGCGCCAGCAGCTTGGAGGGGGGCAATCAGCCCCAGCATTTT. This codes for CASSLEGGNQPQHF.

The chain combines TRBV6-6 with TRBJ2-7; the D call may be TRBD1 or TRBD2 (5 bases each). V was cut by 2 bases and J by 5 bases, with 10 bases left in between. The CDR3 runs to 13 residues. In germline, CDR1 is MNHNY, CDR2 SVGAGI (reference sequence). The CDR3 coding sequence is TGTGCCAGCAGTTACCAGGGAGTGGACGAGCAGTACGTC. Translation: CASSYQGVDEQYV.

This clone appeared a few times. The chain joins TRBV6-1 to TRBJ1-2, with TRBD1 identical over 8 bases. This CDR3 spans 14 amino acids. The J segment lost 5 bases and the V segment lost 7 bases, leaving 9 bases of the junction unmatched. The V gene's germline CDR1 is MNHNS and CDR2 SASEGT. The CDR3: CASTLTGAEYGYTF. The CDR3, as DNA: TGTGCCAGCACCCTGACAGGGGCGGAGTATGGCTACACCTTC.

This chain connects TRBV5-1 to TRBJ2-2, with 11 bases aligning to TRBD2. With 0 bases clipped from V and 4 bases from J, the junction kept 2 bases outside the gene matches. Germline-derived CDR1 and CDR2 are SGHRS and YFSETQ. CDR3 size: 16 residues. As DNA, the CDR3 is TGCGCCAGCAGCTTGGGTGGGACTAGCGGCACCGGGGAGCTGTTTTTT. Its protein product is CASSLGGTSGTGELFF.

A word on this clone: Other DNA sequences from this sample encode an identical CDR3 as well. This chain links TRBV18 with TRBJ1-4; 7 bases line up with TRBD1. V lost 1 base and J lost 5; bases outside the gene matches: 1. CDR3 size: 14 residues. Per the germline V gene, CDR1 is KGHSH and CDR2 is LQKENI. The CDR3, as DNA: TGTGCCAGCTCACCACAGGGGGCGAATGAAAAACTGTTTTTT. This sequence encodes CASSPQGANEKLFF.

The chain carries TRBV11-3 and TRBJ2-2, with 8 bases aligning to TRBD1. V lost 3 bases to trimming and J lost 3 bases; unmatched junction nucleotides: 3. CDR1 SGHNT and CDR2 YENEEA come from the germline V gene. The CDR3 has 15 amino acids. CDR3 sequence (DNA): TGTGCCAGCAGCTTCGGACAGGGAGACACCGGGGAGCTGTTTTTT. Its protein is CASSFGQGDTGELFF.

The V call is TRBV5-1, the J call TRBJ1-1; a possible D gene is TRBD1 (6 bases). Germline CDR1 reads SGHRS; CDR2 reads YFSETQ. This CDR3 contains 15 residues. V lost 2 bases to trimming and J lost 1 base, with 12 bases between them. The CDR3 protein is CASSFPGHRNTEAFF. CDR3 bases: TGCGCCAGCAGCTTTCCGGGACATAGGAACACTGAAGCTTTCTTT. Together with reference TRBV5-1 and TRBJ1-1, the CDR3 gives the full variable domain: KAGVTQTPRYLIKTRGQQVTLSCSPISGHRSVSWYQQTPGQGLQFLFEYFSETQRNKGNFPGRFSGRQFSNSRSEMNVSTLELGDSALYLCASSFPGHRNTEAFFGQGTRLTVV.

The chain joins TRBV25-1 to TRBJ2-7; D uncertain. Germline loops: CDR1 MGHDK, CDR2 SYGVNS. V was clipped by 3 bases and J by 0 bases, with 12 bases between them. The CDR3 loop spans 15 amino acids. In DNA, the CDR3 is TGTGCCAGCAGTGAGTCGAAACTACCCTCCTACGAGCAGTACTTC. Amino acids: CASSESKLPSYEQYF.

V usage is TRBV5-1 and J usage is TRBJ1-6; D is undetermined. The germline V gene encodes CDR1 SGHRS and CDR2 YFSETQ. CDR3 length: 14 amino acids. V shed 4 bases and J shed 4 bases, with 9 bases lying between them. The CDR3 bases are TGCGCCAGCAGCCTATGGACGTATAATTCACCCCTCCACTTT. Protein product: CASSLWTYNSPLHF.

The genes are TRBV6-5 and TRBJ1-1; possibly TRBD1 for D (5 bases). V was cut by 3 bases and J by 5 bases, with 10 bases left in between. The germline CDR1 and CDR2 sequences are MNHEY and SVGAGI. The CDR3 is 13 amino acids. CDR3: CASSYQGGTEAFF. The CDR3 nucleotides are TGTGCCAGCAGTTATCAGGGAGGAACTGAAGCTTTCTTT.

The chain is built from TRBV28 and TRBJ2-2; no clear D gene. V dropped 5 bases and J dropped 2 bases, with 18 bases sitting between them. The CDR3 totals 17 residues. Germline CDR1 reads MDHEN; CDR2 reads SYDVKM. This chain's CDR3 is CASSPGLGNGNTGELFF. The DNA of the CDR3 is TGTGCCAGCAGTCCCGGTCTGGGCAATGGTAACACCGGGGAGCTGTTTTTT.

V and J are TRBV7-2 and TRBJ2-3; 11 positions match TRBD2. This CDR3 contains 17 residues. With V trimmed by 0 bases and J by 1 base, 3 bases remained unmatched. The germline V gene has CDR1 SGHTA and CDR2 FQGNSA. Here the CDR3 DNA reads TGTGCCAGCAGCTTAGCACCGGGACTAGCGGGCACAGATACGCAGTATTTT. Translation gives CASSLAPGLAGTDTQYF.

The chain carries TRBV7-9 and TRBJ2-3, with 11 bases matching TRBD2. After removal of 6 bases from V and 1 base from J, the junction contained 6 bases not matched to a gene. The germline V gene has CDR1 SEHNR and CDR2 FQNEAQ (reference sequence). The CDR3 loop spans 16 amino acids. The CDR3 spells CASRVSLAGGTDTQYF. CDR3 nucleotide sequence: TGTGCCAGCAGAGTTTCACTAGCGGGGGGCACAGATACGCAGTATTTT.

V usage is TRBV27 and J usage is TRBJ2-7, with 9 bases lining up with TRBD2. Per the germline V gene, CDR1 is MNHEY and CDR2 is SMNVEV (reference sequence). This CDR3 spans 15 amino acids. Losses at the gene ends were 6 bases for V and 4 bases for J; bases not matched to a gene: 10. CDR3 DNA: TGTGCCAGCAGACAAACGGGACTAGCCTTTTACGAGCAGTACTTC. Translating it yields CASRQTGLAFYEQYF.

The rearrangement uses TRBV27 and TRBJ2-1; 15 nucleotides match TRBD2. J gave up 12 bases and V 4 bases, and 10 bases lay outside the gene matches. The CDR3 runs 16 residues. The germline gives CDR1 MNHEY, CDR2 SMNVEV (reference sequence). CDR3 bases: TGTGCCAGCAGTTCCGGGACTAGCGGGAGGTTTGTTAGGCAGTTCTTC. Its translation: CASSSGTSGRFVRQFF.

The J gene is TRBJ2-7, the V gene TRBV7-8, with D perhaps matching TRBD2 (6 bases). There are 14 residues in the CDR3. The V gene's germline CDR1 is SGHVS and CDR2 FQNEAQ. V lost 4 bases and J lost 9, with 19 bases in between. CDR3 nucleotides: TGTGCCAGCAGCTCCGTCCGGGACTCCTTGCGGCAGTACTTC. Amino acids: CASSSVRDSLRQYF.

V gene TRBV28 combines with J gene TRBJ2-2, with a possible D match to TRBD2 (5 bases). This CDR3 has 15 residues. Germline CDR1 and CDR2: MDHEN and SYDVKM. V lost 2 bases, J lost 3 bases, and 10 bases lay in between. In DNA, the CDR3 is TGTGCCAGCAGTTTAGAGGGCGGGTACACCGGGGAGCTGTTTTTT. This translates into CASSLEGGYTGELFF.

The chain uses TRBV7-2 and TRBJ1-6; the D is unclear. The CDR3 extends over 15 amino acids. The V gene's germline CDR1 is SGHTA and CDR2 FQGNSA. Trimming pared 1 base from V and 8 bases from J, leaving 12 bases between. Written as DNA, the CDR3 is TGTGCCAGCAGCTTAGTCCAAGGGTCCCATTCACCCCTCCACTTT. As protein: CASSLVQGSHSPLHF. Combining the CDR3 with reference TRBV7-2 and TRBJ1-6 gives the whole variable domain GAGVSQSPSNKVTEKGKDVELRCDPISGHTALYWYRQSLGQGLEFLIYFQGNSAPDKSGLPSDRFSAERTGGSVSTLTIQRTQQEDSAVYLCASSLVQGSHSPLHFGNGTRLTVT.

There are a few counts of this clone. The chain has TRBV18 and TRBJ1-4; 7 positions agree with TRBD1. Trimming removed 4 bases from V and 2 bases from J; junction bases left unmatched: 4. This CDR3 contains 15 residues. Germline-derived CDR1 and CDR2 are KGHSH and LQKENI. The CDR3 coding sequence is TGTGCCAGCTCACTACAGGGGATTACTAATGAAAAACTGTTTTTT. Amino acid sequence: CASSLQGITNEKLFF.

The V and J genes are TRBV21-1 and TRBJ1-6; TRBD1 was called by the table and not checked on the DNA. TRBV21-1 is classified as a pseudogene. This CDR3 has 14 amino acids. For the CDR3, the DNA is TGTGCCAGCAGAAAAGGGACAGTTTATTCACCCCTCCACTTT. Its translation is CASRKGTVYSPLHF.

The CDR3 region has the DNA TGCAGCGTTGTACGGGGGTCTGGCTATGGCTACACCTTC. This sequence encodes CSVVRGSGYGYTF. V gene TRBV29-1 combines with J gene TRBJ1-2, with D perhaps matching TRBD1 (5 bases). The CDR3 is made up of 13 amino acids. Trimming pared 4 bases from V and 4 bases from J, leaving 13 bases between. Germline CDR1 SQVTM, CDR2 ANQGSEA.